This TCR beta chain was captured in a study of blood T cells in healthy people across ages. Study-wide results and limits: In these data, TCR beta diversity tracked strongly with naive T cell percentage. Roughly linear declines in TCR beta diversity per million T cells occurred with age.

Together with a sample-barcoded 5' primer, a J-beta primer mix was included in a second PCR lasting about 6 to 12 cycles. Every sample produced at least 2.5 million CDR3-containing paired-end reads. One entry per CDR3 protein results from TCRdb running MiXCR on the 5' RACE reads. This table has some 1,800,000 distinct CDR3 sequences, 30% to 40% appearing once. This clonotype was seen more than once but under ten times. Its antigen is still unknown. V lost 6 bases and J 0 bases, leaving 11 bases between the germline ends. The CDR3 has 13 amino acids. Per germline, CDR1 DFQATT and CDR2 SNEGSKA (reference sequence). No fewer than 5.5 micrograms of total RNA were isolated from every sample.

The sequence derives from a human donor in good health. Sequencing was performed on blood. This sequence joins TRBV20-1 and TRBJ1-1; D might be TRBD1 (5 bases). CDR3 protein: CSATGTVNTEAFF. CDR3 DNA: TGCAGTGCGACCGGGACGGTGAACACTGAAGCTTTCTTT.